This T cell receptor (beta chain) originates from a study of shared clonotypes between healthy human individuals. CDR1 SGHRS and CDR2 YFSETQ come from the germline V gene. This CDR3 has 15 residues. Deletions cut 4 bases from V and 0 bases from J, with 11 bases between. Naive CD45RA+ and memory CD45RA-negative subsets were split from CD4+ cells. Sequenced by immunoSEQ multiplex PCR; TCRdb stores in-frame clones only, minus some. The sample shows approximately 1.5 million clones, nearly 99% of them seen only once. The chain couples TRBV5-1 to TRBJ2-1; perhaps TRBD2 as D (5 bases). The sequence was collected from a man aged 25 to 40 in good health. Sequenced sample: naive CD4+ T cells sorted from blood. Regarding subset: CD45RA+ positively selected. CDR3 protein: CASSPPAGSYNEQFF. The DNA for the CDR3 is TGCGCCAGCAGCCCCCCGGCGGGCTCCTACAATGAGCAGTTCTTC. The full variable domain, its missing parts supplied by reference TRBV5-1 and TRBJ2-1, is KAGVTQTPRYLIKTRGQQVTLSCSPISGHRSVSWYQQTPGQGLQFLFEYFSETQRNKGNFPGRFSGRQFSNSRSEMNVSTLELGDSALYLCASSPPAGSYNEQFFGPGTRLTVL.